One T cell receptor (beta chain) is described in this entry. Its matching antigen is unknown. Unsorted PBMC replicate PCRs drew on around 280 ng DNA, representing some 32,000 T cell genomes. The assay was immunoSEQ multiplex PCR, and TCRdb's table has in-frame clones only and misses some. The sample shows 450,000 to 500,000 clones, around 85% of them seen only once. This record belongs to a study of shared clonotypes between healthy human individuals. Study-level information: Those who served as donors were two women and three men between the ages of 18 and 49. General observations from the study: Blood was the only sampled material, and tissue repertoires likely differ.

The sequenced material came from PBMCs. This clonotype was sampled from a woman aged 40 to 55 in good health. Some clones in this sample may be carry-over from other donors' samples.

The CDR3 DNA is TGTGCCAGCAGTTTACCCCCGGGTGAAGCTTTCTTT. It translates to CASSLPPGEAFF. This chain joins TRBV27 and TRBJ1-1; D is uncertain. V lost 2 bases to trimming and J lost 7 bases, with 8 bases between them. This CDR3 has 12 residues. CDR1 is MNHEY, CDR2 SMNVEV, per germline (reference sequence).